Presented here are 32 T cell receptor beta chains from one specimen sequenced in a study of immune heterogeneity within non-small cell lung tumors listed by TCRdb under 2018. The run used a HiSeq X Ten. A multiplex PCR system amplified the TCR beta CDR3 region, with a first 10-cycle round using 32 V-gene forward and 13 J-gene reverse primers. TCRdb took the public reads, trimmed them with fastp at Q25, ran MiXCR for clone calling and kept in-frame beta chains. Rows with a matching CDR3 protein are joined into one entry that keeps the most common DNA and genes. This sample holds tens of thousands of distinct CDR3 sequences; 25% to 30% were observed only once. The top ten clonotypes cover less than 4.5% of the sample. The TCR template was genomic DNA extracted from bulk tumor tissue, and roughly 600 ng of gDNA was amplified for each sample. During surgery, multiple biopsies were taken from each primary tumor and placed as far apart as possible within the tumor mass. The study cohort was described as untreated, and patients were newly diagnosed NSCLC cases undergoing curative surgery.

The specimen sequenced was lung tumor tissue. These receptors originate from a man between 40 and 49 years old with non-small cell lung cancer.

This clonotype was found many times. The chain joins TRBV6-1 to TRBJ2-1, with a weak D call TRBD2 (5 bases). The V gene lost 6 bases and the J gene lost 7 bases, with 13 bases spanning the gap. The CDR3 totals 13 residues. CDR1 and CDR2 from the germline V gene are MNHNS and SASEGT. CDR3 in DNA: TGTGCCAGCAGAGGACTGTTACGGAATGAGCAGTTCTTC. Its translation: CASRGLLRNEQFF.

The genes are TRBV19 and TRBJ1-1; no clear D. Looked up from germline, CDR1 is LNHDA and CDR2 is SQIVND (reference sequence). Trimming left V 2 bases short and J 1 base short, with 5 bases between. The CDR3 runs 13 residues. In DNA form, the CDR3 reads TGTGCCAGTAGTATATATCGGAACACTGAAGCTTTCTTT. Encoded protein: CASSIYRNTEAFF. Drawing the rest from reference TRBV19 and TRBJ1-1, the complete variable domain is DGGITQSPKYLFRKEGQNVTLSCEQNLNHDAMYWYRQDPGQGLRLIYYSQIVNDFQKGDIAEGYSVSREKKESFPLTVTSAQKNPTAFYLCASSIYRNTEAFFGQGTRLTVV.

This clonotype was recorded at least ten times. The chain has TRBV15 and TRBJ1-2, with D unclear. Between the trimmed V and J ends, which lost 0 bases and 8 bases, there was a span of 10 bases. The germline gives CDR1 LNHNV, CDR2 YYDKDF (reference sequence). The CDR3 consists of 13 residues. The DNA for the CDR3 is TGTGCCACCAGCAGAGATTGGACGGGCGGCTACACCTTC. This gives the protein CATSRDWTGGYTF.

Concerning this clonotype: This may come from a read error, since a much larger clone is one base off. V usage is TRBV20-1 and J usage is TRBJ2-7, with 10 bases fitting TRBD2. This CDR3 is built from 17 residues. Per the germline V gene, CDR1 is DFQATT and CDR2 is SNEGSKA (reference sequence). CDR3 protein: CIAPGGLAGVPTYEQYF. The CDR3 region has the DNA TGCATTGCCCCTGGGGGGCTAGCGGGAGTCCCCACCTACGAGCAGTACTTC.

This clonotype appeared many times. CDR3 sequence (DNA): TGTGCCAGCTCTAAAACAGTCAGAACCCTAGGGGGTAATTCACCCCTCCACTTT. Amino acid sequence: CASSKTVRTLGGNSPLHF. The chain links TRBV6-1 to TRBJ1-6; possibly TRBD1 for D (6 bases). This CDR3 is built from 18 residues. The V gene lost 8 bases and the J gene lost 6 bases, with 26 bases spanning the gap. Germline V CDR1 and CDR2: MNHNS, SASEGT.

Many counts were recorded for this clonotype. The chain couples TRBV30 to TRBJ1-4; D uncertain. CDR3 size: 14 residues. Trimming pared 0 bases from V and 7 bases from J, leaving 12 bases between. The germline V gene has CDR1 GTSNPN and CDR2 SVGIG (reference sequence). CDR3 amino acids: CAWSVPNWGEKLFF. The CDR3 nucleotides read TGTGCCTGGAGTGTACCAAATTGGGGTGAAAAACTGTTTTTT.

This clonotype was observed a few times. The chain links TRBV30 to TRBJ1-6; D is unclear. Trimming cost V 0 bases and J 7 bases, with 10 bases left between them. Germline-derived CDR1 and CDR2 are GTSNPN and SVGIG (reference sequence). The CDR3 length is 14 residues. This CDR3 is CAWSVDYQNSPLHF. CDR3 nucleotides: TGTGCCTGGAGTGTAGATTACCAGAATTCACCCCTCCACTTT.

This clonotype is judged medium-sized. The chain recombines TRBV27 with TRBJ2-7; D is unclear. Germline V lookup: CDR1 MNHEY, CDR2 SMNVEV (reference sequence). V was trimmed by 4 bases and J by 3 bases, leaving 10 bases between them. CDR3 size: 13 residues. CDR3 coding DNA: TGTGCCAGCAGTTCCAAAGGAAGCTACGAGCAGTACTTC. Translation: CASSSKGSYEQYF.

This clonotype has ten or more counts. This chain joins TRBV12-3 or TRBV12-4 and TRBJ2-1, with D perhaps assigned TRBD1 or TRBD2 (5 bases each). The CDR3 length is 15 residues. Trimming removed 0 bases from V and 10 bases from J, with 16 bases in between. The CDR3 nucleotides are TGTGCCAGCAGTTTAGCTCGGGGCGGGTCGTGGGAGCAGTTCTTC. Protein product: CASSLARGGSWEQFF.

Many counts were recorded for this clonotype. The chain recombines TRBV4-2 with TRBJ1-3; TRBD1 might be the D (5 bases). The CDR3 sequence is 16 residues long. Germline CDR1 LGHNA, CDR2 YNFKEQ. The V end lost 0 bases, the J end lost 4 bases, and 13 bases lay between the germline ends. The CDR3 is CASSQDRAGTGNTIYF. DNA for the CDR3: TGTGCCAGCAGCCAAGACCGGGCAGGGACGGGAAACACCATATATTTT.

Points on this clonotype: This may arise from a read error, as a much more abundant clone is one base away. V and J are TRBV11-3 and TRBJ2-7; no firm D call. Germline V lookup: CDR1 SGHNT, CDR2 YENEEA. V lost 5 bases and J 6 bases, leaving 17 bases between the germline ends. The CDR3 runs 14 residues. The CDR3 nucleotides read TGTGCCAGCAGCCCCCTGGTTCGGCAACGCGAGCAGTACTTC. It translates to CASSPLVRQREQYF.

This clonotype appeared a single time. The rearrangement links TRBV20-1 to TRBJ1-5; D might be TRBD1 (5 bases). The V gene's germline CDR1 is DFQATT and CDR2 SNEGSKA (reference sequence). CDR3 length: 14 amino acids. The V end was cut by 0 bases, the J end by 4 bases, with 10 bases between. CDR3 residues: CSARDGARNQPQHF. The CDR3 coding sequence is TGCAGTGCTAGAGATGGGGCCAGAAATCAGCCCCAGCATTTT.

On this clonotype itself: A clone one base away is much larger, so this may be a read error. This rearrangement joins TRBV6-1 to TRBJ2-2; D is unclear. Germline-derived CDR1 and CDR2 are MNHNS and SASEGT. The CDR3 extends over 14 amino acids. V gave up 4 bases and J gave up 0 bases, with 6 bases separating them. The DNA for the CDR3 is TGTGCCAGCAGTGGCTACTCGAACACCGGGGAGCTGTTTTTT. Its protein product is CASSGYSNTGELFF.

This clonotype was seen repeatedly, ten times or more. The chain combines TRBV7-2 with TRBJ2-3; no clear D gene. Trimming took 5 bases from V and 5 from J, leaving 5 bases between them. This CDR3 region has 11 residues. CDR1 and CDR2 from the germline V gene are SGHTA and FQGNSA. The CDR3 sequence is CASSIGDTQYF. The CDR3 bases are TGTGCCAGCAGCATTGGAGATACGCAGTATTTT.

This clonotype was detected only once. A much larger clone is a single base away; this may be a read error. This chain uses TRBV19 with TRBJ1-3, with TRBD1 matching 7 bases. The CDR3 extends over 15 amino acids. Germline CDR1 is LNHDA and CDR2 is SQIVND (reference sequence). The CDR3 bases are TGTGCCAGTAGTCCCGAGACAGGGTCTGGAAACATCATATATTTT. Residues: CASSPETGSGNIIYF.

This clonotype was seen a handful of times. The chain combines TRBV11-3 with TRBJ1-1; 7 bases match TRBD1. The V gene's germline CDR1 is SGHNT and CDR2 YENEEA. There are 12 residues in the CDR3. The V and J ends lost 6 bases and 11 bases, in that order; junction bases with no gene match: 9. The CDR3 region is CASSRTGAGAFF. The CDR3 DNA follows: TGTGCCAGCAGTCGAACAGGGGCGGGCGCTTTCTTT.

The rearrangement uses TRBV11-3 and TRBJ2-1; a possible D gene is TRBD1 (6 bases). The V and J ends lost 3 bases and 5 bases respectively, with 23 bases between them. Germline CDR1 reads SGHNT; CDR2 reads YENEEA. CDR3 length: 18 residues. The CDR3 coding sequence is TGTGCCAGCAGCTTGGGCTTGGCGACAGTTTGGGGGCACAATGAGCAGTTCTTC. Translated, it gives CASSLGLATVWGHNEQFF.

This clonotype has a count of ten or more. The gene calls are TRBV7-8 and TRBJ2-1; D is ambiguous. Germline values: CDR1 SGHVS, CDR2 FQNEAQ. V dropped 3 bases and J dropped 7 bases, with 7 bases sitting between them. The CDR3 totals 12 residues. CDR3 amino acids: CASSFDGNEQFF. In nucleotides, the CDR3 is TGTGCCAGCAGCTTCGACGGGAATGAGCAGTTCTTC.

The chain combines TRBV4-2 with TRBJ2-1, with 7 positions matching TRBD2. With V trimmed by 4 bases and J by 5 bases, 11 bases remained unmatched. This CDR3 contains 16 residues. Germline CDR1 is LGHNA and CDR2 is YNFKEQ. The CDR3 sequence: CASSPDVGRGDNEQFF. In DNA, the CDR3 is TGTGCCAGCAGCCCAGATGTAGGTCGGGGGGACAATGAGCAGTTCTTC.

Comments on this clonotype: With a much larger clone just one base away, this may be a read error. V is TRBV6-4 and J is TRBJ1-6; D gene uncertain. Germline CDR1 MRHNA, CDR2 SNTAGT. The CDR3 loop spans 16 amino acids. Trimming left V 2 bases short and J 1 base short, with 9 bases between. CDR3 region: CASSDPTRSYNSPLHF. DNA for the CDR3: TGTGCCAGCAGTGACCCCACGAGATCCTATAATTCACCCCTCCACTTT.

A few counts support this clonotype. J is TRBJ2-3 and V is TRBV7-3; 7 bases agree with TRBD2. This CDR3 region has 14 residues. The V gene's germline CDR1 is SGHTA and CDR2 FQGTGA. After removal of 0 bases from V and 3 bases from J, the junction contained 0 bases not matched to a gene. DNA for the CDR3: TGTGCCAGCAGCTTAACGGGGGGGACAGATACGCAGTATTTT. It translates to CASSLTGGTDTQYF.

The CDR3 here is CASSEDTGCGYTF. In DNA form, the CDR3 reads TGTGCCAGCAGTGAAGACACGGGATGTGGTTACACCTTC. The J gene is TRBJ1-2, the V gene TRBV6-1; D gene ambiguous. V gave up 1 base and J gave up 11 bases, with 14 bases separating them. The CDR3 totals 13 residues. Germline V gene lookup returns CDR1 MNHNS and CDR2 SASEGT.

This clonotype was seen at least ten times. The chain carries TRBV6-1 and TRBJ2-2; D is unclear. Germline V CDR1 and CDR2: MNHNS, SASEGT. This CDR3 is 13 amino acids long. The V end was cut by 5 bases, the J end by 6 bases, with 10 bases between. CDR3 amino acids: CASSSNTAGELFF. The CDR3 DNA reads as TGTGCCAGCAGTTCCAACACAGCCGGGGAGCTGTTTTTT.

This clonotype appeared a few times. The chain combines TRBV9 with TRBJ2-1; TRBD2 is a possible D gene (6 bases). V was cut by 3 bases and J by 9 bases, with 16 bases left in between. There are 14 residues in the CDR3. Germline CDR1 reads SGDLS; CDR2 reads YYNGEE. CDR3 bases: TGTGCCAGCAGCGCCGAAACTAGCTCGCCTGAGCAGTTCTTC. It translates to CASSAETSSPEQFF.

This clonotype has ten or more counts. The chain links TRBV12-5 to TRBJ2-1; 9 nucleotides agree with TRBD2. After removal of 5 bases from V and 7 bases from J, the junction contained 21 bases not matched to a gene. Per germline, CDR1 LGHNT and CDR2 FRNRAP. The CDR3 extends over 19 amino acids. The CDR3 reads CASGPFLAGQQKAVNEQFF. The DNA of the CDR3 is TGTGCTAGTGGTCCCTTCCTAGCGGGACAACAGAAAGCTGTTAATGAGCAGTTCTTC.

The table lists this clonotype with a few counts. The V call is TRBV11-2, the J call TRBJ2-1; D is possibly TRBD2 (6 bases). Germline loops: CDR1 SGHAT, CDR2 FQNNGV. V was pared by 1 base and J by 5 bases, with 9 bases between. This CDR3 has 14 residues. CDR3 bases: TGTGCCAGCAGCTTAGTCCCGGGGGACAATGAGCAGTTCTTC. Translated, it gives CASSLVPGDNEQFF.

Note on this clonotype: The missing conserved phenylalanine or tryptophan at the end of this CDR3 makes a read error likely. No DNA is shown, since the ends of the CDR3 on it are uncertain; the CDR3 is the one TCRdb lists. The chain recombines TRBV4-3 with TRBJ1-5. Per the germline V gene, CDR1 is LGHNA and CDR2 is YSLEER. The CDR3 sequence runs 13 residues, both termini included. The CDR3: CASSQDVLHPRHS.

This clonotype occurred many times. The chain joins TRBV10-3 to TRBJ2-7; no definite D call. Germline CDR1 and CDR2: ENHRY and SYGVKD. CDR3 length: 14 residues. V dropped 4 bases and J dropped 2 bases, with 12 bases sitting between them. The CDR3 bases are TGTGCCATCAGTGGACTTTTCGAAGCCTACGAGCAGTACTTC. Encoded protein: CAISGLFEAYEQYF.

This clonotype was seen once. A much larger clonotype is one base distant, so this may be a read error. This chain uses TRBV2 with TRBJ1-5, with D possibly matching TRBD1 (5 bases). The CDR3 loop spans 15 amino acids. Germline V gene sequence: CDR1 SNHLY, CDR2 FYNNEI. The CDR3 spells CASRVTRDGYHPQHF. In DNA, the CDR3 is TGTGCCAGCAGGGTCACTCGGGACGGCTATCATCCCCAGCATTTT.

Notes on this clonotype: A much larger clone lies a single base off, so this may be a read error. The rearrangement uses TRBV6-1 and TRBJ1-5; possibly TRBD1 for D (6 bases). In germline, CDR1 is MNHNS, CDR2 SASEGT. The CDR3 is 16 amino acids. The V end was cut by 6 bases, the J end by 6 bases, with 21 bases between. The CDR3 DNA sequence: TGTGCCAGCAGGCGGATACAGGGTCAAGACGTTCAGCCCCAGCATTTT. Its protein is CASRRIQGQDVQPQHF.

This clonotype was seen ten or more times. The chain has TRBV12-3 or TRBV12-4 and TRBJ1-5; tentatively, D is TRBD1 (5 bases). The CDR3 loop spans 14 amino acids. The germline V and J ends were trimmed by 2 bases and 5 bases, with 10 bases remaining between them. As DNA, the CDR3 is TGTGCCAGCAGTTTAAGAGGGGTCCATCAGCCCCAGCATTTT. Amino acid sequence: CASSLRGVHQPQHF.

This clonotype was recorded many times. V gene TRBV2 combines with J gene TRBJ2-3, with TRBD2 identical over 7 bases. Germline V gene lookup returns CDR1 SNHLY and CDR2 FYNNEI. This CDR3 is built from 13 residues. V was pared by 6 bases and J by 2 bases, with 2 bases of the junction left unmatched. The CDR3 loop reads CASSGTTTDTQYF. CDR3 bases: TGTGCCAGCAGCGGGACTACCACAGATACGCAGTATTTT.